This T cell receptor (beta chain) was sequenced during a study of T-cell memory formation after mild COVID-19. Study-wide points: CD4+ clones that contracted lay mainly in CM and EM; CD8+ ones lay in EMRA.

The junction had 3 bases not matched to a gene; V was cut back by 3 bases and J by 4 bases. This CDR3 contains 15 residues. Germline-derived CDR1 and CDR2 are LGHDT and YNNKEL (reference sequence). This clonotype was counted a few times. The antigen is unknown. UMIs and sample barcodes were carried by the TCR alpha and TCR beta cDNA libraries that 5'RACE produced using constant-segment primers. TCRdb re-derived calls from the 5' RACE reads in MiXCR, one entry per CDR3 protein. The table includes fewer than 250,000 distinct CDR3 sequences, 10% to 13% detected once. The sample was PBMCs or a T cell subset sorted from them (not recorded which). This receptor was identified in a man aged 18 to 30 who had mild COVID-19 (a few samples of this study predate the infection). Cell type and time point are not known. The V gene is TRBV3-1, the J gene TRBJ2-2; 9 bases align to TRBD1. The chain's CDR3 is CASSHLDRGTGELFF. CDR3 DNA: TGTGCCAGCAGCCATTTGGACAGGGGCACCGGGGAGCTGTTTTTT.